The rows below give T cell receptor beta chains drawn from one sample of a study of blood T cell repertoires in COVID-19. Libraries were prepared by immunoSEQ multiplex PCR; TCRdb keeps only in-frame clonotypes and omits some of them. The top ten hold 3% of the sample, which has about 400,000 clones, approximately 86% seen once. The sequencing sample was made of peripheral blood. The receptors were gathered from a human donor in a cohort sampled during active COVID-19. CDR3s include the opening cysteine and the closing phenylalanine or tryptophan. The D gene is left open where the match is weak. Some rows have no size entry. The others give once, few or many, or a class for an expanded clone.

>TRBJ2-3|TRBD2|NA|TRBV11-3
TGTGCCAGCAGCTCGGGACTAGCGGGTAGCACAGATACGCAGTATTTT
CASSSGLAGSTDTQYF
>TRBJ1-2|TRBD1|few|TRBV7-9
TGTGCCAGCACCAACCTACCGGGACAGTTTAACTATGGCTACACCTTC
CASTNLPGQFNYGYTF
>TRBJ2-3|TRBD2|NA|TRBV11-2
TGTGCCAGCAGCAAGGGACTAGCGGGACGAAGGACAGATACGCAGTATTTT
CASSKGLAGRRTDTQYF
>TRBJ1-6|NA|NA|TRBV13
TGTGCCAGCAGCTTAGCAAATTCACCCCTCCACTTT
CASSLANSPLHF
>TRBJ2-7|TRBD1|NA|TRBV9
TGTGCCAGCGGAAGGGGGACAGGGCTCTACGAGCAGTACTTC
CASGRGTGLYEQYF
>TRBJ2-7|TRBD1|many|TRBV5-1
TGCGCCAGCAGCTTGGCCCCGGGACAGGGCTACGAGCAGTACTTC
CASSLAPGQGYEQYF
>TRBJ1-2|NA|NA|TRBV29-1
TGCAGCGTTGAACCACCCGGCAGGGCAAACTATGGCTACACCTTC
CSVEPPGRANYGYTF
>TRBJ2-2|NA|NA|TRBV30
TGTGCCTGCAGCGACAACACCGGGGAGCTGTTTTTT
CACSDNTGELFF
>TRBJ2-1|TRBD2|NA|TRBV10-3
TGTGCCATCAGTGAGGCGAGCGGGGGATACTACAATGAGCAGTTCTTC
CAISEASGGYYNEQFF
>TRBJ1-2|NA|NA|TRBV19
TGTGCCAGTAGTATAGGTCAGGGGAACTATGGCTACACCTTC
CASSIGQGNYGYTF
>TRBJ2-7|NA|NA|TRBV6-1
TGTGCCAGCAGTGAAGCGGGCCACTCCTACGAGCAGTACTTC
CASSEAGHSYEQYF
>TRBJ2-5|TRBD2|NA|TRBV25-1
TGTGCCAGCAGTGAATCCTCCTTGGGGCGGGGGAGTCTGGCCCAGTACTTC
CASSESSLGRGSLAQYF
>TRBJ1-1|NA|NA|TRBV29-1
TGCAGCGCCGTGGAGGCGAACACTGAAGCTTTCTTT
CSAVEANTEAFF
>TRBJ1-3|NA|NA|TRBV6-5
TGTGCCAGTGAGGGAGACTCTGGAAACACCATATATTTT
CASEGDSGNTIYF
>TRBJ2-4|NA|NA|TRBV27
TGTGCCAGCAGTTTATGGTCAGGGGCCAAAAACATTCAGTACTTC
CASSLWSGAKNIQYF
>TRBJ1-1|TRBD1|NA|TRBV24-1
TGTGCCACCAGTGAGGATCCGGGACAGATGATGAACACTGAAGCTTTCTTT
CATSEDPGQMMNTEAFF
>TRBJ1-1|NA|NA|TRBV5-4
TGTGCCAGCAGCTTGGACAGGAAAGAAGCTTTCTTT
CASSLDRKEAFF
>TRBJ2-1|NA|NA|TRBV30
TGTGCCTGGGGTCCAAAGGAGGGTGCGCAGTTCTTC
CAWGPKEGAQFF
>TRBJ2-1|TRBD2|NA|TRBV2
TGTGCCAGCAGTGAAGGAGGGATTAGCGGGGGGGCCTACAATGAGCAGTTCTTC
CASSEGGISGGAYNEQFF
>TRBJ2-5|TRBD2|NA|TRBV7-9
TGTGCCAGCAGCGCGGAGCGGGGGCTTCTCCAAGAGACCCAGTACTTC
CASSAERGLLQETQYF
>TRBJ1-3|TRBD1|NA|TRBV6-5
TGTGCCAGCAGTTTGGACAGGGGGCGGACTGGAAACACCATATATTTT
CASSLDRGRTGNTIYF
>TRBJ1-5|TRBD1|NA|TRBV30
TGTGCCTGGGGGGGACAGGGTGATCAGCCCCAGCATTTT
CAWGGQGDQPQHF
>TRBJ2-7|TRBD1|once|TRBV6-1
TGTGCCAGCAGTGAACTCTACAGGGGCTCCTACGAGCAGTACTTC
CASSELYRGSYEQYF
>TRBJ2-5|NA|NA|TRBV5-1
TGCGCCAGCACCCCCGGTGGAGGGCAAGAGACCCAGTACTTC
CASTPGGGQETQYF
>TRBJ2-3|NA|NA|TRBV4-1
TGCGCCAGCAGCCAAGTCAGGAACACAGATACGCAGTATTTT
CASSQVRNTDTQYF